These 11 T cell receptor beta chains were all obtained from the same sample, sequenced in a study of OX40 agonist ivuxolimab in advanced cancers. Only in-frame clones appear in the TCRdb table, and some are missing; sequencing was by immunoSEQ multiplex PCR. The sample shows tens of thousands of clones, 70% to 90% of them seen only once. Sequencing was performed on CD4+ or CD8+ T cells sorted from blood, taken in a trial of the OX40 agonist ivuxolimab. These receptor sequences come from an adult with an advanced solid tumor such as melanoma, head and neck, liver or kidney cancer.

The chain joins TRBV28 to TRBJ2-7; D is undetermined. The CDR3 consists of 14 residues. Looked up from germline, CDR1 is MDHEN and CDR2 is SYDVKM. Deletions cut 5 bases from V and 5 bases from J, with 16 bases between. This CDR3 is CASSRRQATDEQYF. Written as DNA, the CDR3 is TGTGCCAGCAGTAGGCGGCAGGCAACGGACGAGCAGTACTTC.

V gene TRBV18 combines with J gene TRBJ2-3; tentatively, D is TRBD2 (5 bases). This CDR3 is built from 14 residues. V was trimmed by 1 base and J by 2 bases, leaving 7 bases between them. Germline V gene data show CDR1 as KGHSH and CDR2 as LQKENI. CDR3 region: CASSPQGATDTQYF. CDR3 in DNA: TGTGCCAGCTCACCACAGGGAGCCACAGATACGCAGTATTTT. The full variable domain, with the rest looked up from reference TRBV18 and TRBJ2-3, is NAGVMQNPRHLVRRRGQEARLRCSPMKGHSHVYWYRQLPEEGLKFMVYLQKENIIDESGMPKERFSAEFPKEGPSILRIQQVVRGDSAAYFCASSPQGATDTQYFGPGTRLTVL.

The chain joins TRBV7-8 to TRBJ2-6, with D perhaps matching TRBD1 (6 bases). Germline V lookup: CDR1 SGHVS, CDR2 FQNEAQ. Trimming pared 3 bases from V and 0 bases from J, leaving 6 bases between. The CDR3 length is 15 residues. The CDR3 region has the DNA TGTGCCAGCAGCTTGGACAGCTCTGGGGCCAACGTCCTGACTTTC. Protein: CASSLDSSGANVLTF.

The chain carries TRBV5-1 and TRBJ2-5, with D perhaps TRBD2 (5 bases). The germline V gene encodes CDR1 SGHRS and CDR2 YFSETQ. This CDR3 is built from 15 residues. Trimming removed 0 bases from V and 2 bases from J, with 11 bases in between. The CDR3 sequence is CASSLGRGLQETQYF. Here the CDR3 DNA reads TGCGCCAGCAGCTTGGGTCGAGGGCTACAAGAGACCCAGTACTTC.

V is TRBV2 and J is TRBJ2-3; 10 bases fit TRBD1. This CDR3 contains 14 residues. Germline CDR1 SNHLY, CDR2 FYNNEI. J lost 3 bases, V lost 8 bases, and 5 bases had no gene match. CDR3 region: CASGRDRGTDTQYF. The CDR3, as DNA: TGTGCCAGCGGTCGGGACAGGGGAACAGATACGCAGTATTTT.

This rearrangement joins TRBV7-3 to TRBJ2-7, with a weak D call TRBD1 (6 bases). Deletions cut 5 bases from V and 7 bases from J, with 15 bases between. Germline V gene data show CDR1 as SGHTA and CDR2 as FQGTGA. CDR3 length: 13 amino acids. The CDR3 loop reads CASSPGTRGEQYF. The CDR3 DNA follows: TGTGCCAGCAGCCCCGGGACAAGGGGGGAGCAGTACTTC.

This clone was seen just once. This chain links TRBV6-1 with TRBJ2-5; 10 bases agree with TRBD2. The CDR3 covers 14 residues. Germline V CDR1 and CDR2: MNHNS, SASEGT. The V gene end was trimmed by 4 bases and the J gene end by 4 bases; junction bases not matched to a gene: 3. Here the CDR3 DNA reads TGTGCCAGCAGTGGAGGACTAGCGGTAGAGACCCAGTACTTC. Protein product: CASSGGLAVETQYF.

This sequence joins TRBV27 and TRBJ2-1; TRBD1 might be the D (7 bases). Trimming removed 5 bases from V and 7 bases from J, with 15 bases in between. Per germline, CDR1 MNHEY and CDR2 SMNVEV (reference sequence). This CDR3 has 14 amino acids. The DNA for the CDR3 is TGTGCCAGCAGTGCCGCAGGGGGGCGGAATGAGCAGTTCTTC. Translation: CASSAAGGRNEQFF.

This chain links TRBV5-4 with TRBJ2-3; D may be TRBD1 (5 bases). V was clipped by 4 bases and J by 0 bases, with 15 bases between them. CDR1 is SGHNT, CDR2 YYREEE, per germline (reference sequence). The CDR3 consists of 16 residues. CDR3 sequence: CASSPGVAGSTDTQYF. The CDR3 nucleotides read TGTGCCAGCAGCCCGGGCGTGGCAGGGAGCACAGATACGCAGTATTTT. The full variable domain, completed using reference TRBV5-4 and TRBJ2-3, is ETGVTQSPTHLIKTRGQQVTLRCSSQSGHNTVSWYQQALGQGPQFIFQYYREEENGRGNFPPRFSGLQFPNYSSELNVNALELDDSALYLCASSPGVAGSTDTQYFGPGTRLTVL.

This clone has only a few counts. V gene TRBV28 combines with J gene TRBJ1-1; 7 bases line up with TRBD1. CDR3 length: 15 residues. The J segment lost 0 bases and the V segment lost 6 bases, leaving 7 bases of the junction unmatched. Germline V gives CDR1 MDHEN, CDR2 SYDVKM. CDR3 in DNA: TGTGCCAGCAGGGTATCCGGGACAGTGAACACTGAAGCTTTCTTT. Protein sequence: CASRVSGTVNTEAFF.

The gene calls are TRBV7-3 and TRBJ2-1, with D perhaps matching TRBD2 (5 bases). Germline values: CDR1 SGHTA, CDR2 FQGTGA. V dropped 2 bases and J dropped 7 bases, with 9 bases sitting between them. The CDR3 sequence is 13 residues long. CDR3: CASSLSRENEQFF. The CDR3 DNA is TGTGCCAGCAGCTTATCTCGGGAAAATGAGCAGTTCTTC. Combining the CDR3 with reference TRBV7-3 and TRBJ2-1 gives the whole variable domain GAGVSQTPSNKVTEKGKYVELRCDPISGHTALYWYRQSLGQGPEFLIYFQGTGAADDSGLPNDRFFAVRPEGSVSTLKIQRTERGDSAVYLCASSLSRENEQFFGPGTRLTVL.